This TCR beta chain was observed in a study of blood T cell repertoires in COVID-19. Study-level information: COVID-19 samples collected from the United States, Italy and Spain covered acute and convalescent phases. PBMCs, B-cell-depleted T cells, or T cells were the source of the cDNA or gDNA that made up the material.

As regards this clone: Its ends do not fully match the called genes, so a read error is possible.

Per germline, CDR1 KGHSH and CDR2 LQKENI. This CDR3 contains 14 residues. TCRdb's table, derived via immunoSEQ multiplex PCR, lists solely in-frame clones and lacks some. The sample lists about 150,000 clones, roughly 87% occurring once. Sequencing was carried out using peripheral blood. The TCR comes from an older woman with active or convalescent COVID-19. This chain joins TRBV18 and TRBJ2-1, with TRBD2 matching 9 bases. Here the CDR3 reads CASSSSGGQGPELF. The CDR3 DNA sequence: TGTGCCAGCTCATCGAGCGGGGGGCAGGGCCCAGAGCTCTTC.